The 29 T cell receptor beta chains reported below all come from one sample, sequenced in a study of OX40 agonist ivuxolimab in advanced cancers. TCRdb's table, derived via immunoSEQ multiplex PCR, lists solely in-frame clones and lacks some. This sample has some 71,000 clones, with about 89% found just once. Sequenced material: CD4+ or CD8+ T cells sorted from blood, taken in a trial of the OX40 agonist ivuxolimab. The origin of the receptors is an adult with an advanced solid tumor such as melanoma, head and neck, liver or kidney cancer.

As concerns this clone: The same CDR3 arises from other DNA sequences in this sample as well. V usage is TRBV2 and J usage is TRBJ2-7; D unclear. The ends were cut back, 7 bases at V and 3 bases at J, with 4 bases in the middle. The CDR3 has 10 amino acids. Germline CDR1 and CDR2: SNHLY and FYNNEI. Here the CDR3 DNA reads TGTGCCAGCACGGGCTACGAGCAGTACTTC. The encoded protein is CASTGYEQYF.

This chain uses TRBV7-6 with TRBJ2-1, with no clear D. The CDR3 has 14 residues. Germline V gene sequence: CDR1 SGHVS, CDR2 FNYEAQ. The V end was cut by 0 bases, the J end by 4 bases, with 7 bases between. The CDR3, as DNA: TGTGCCAGCAGCTTAGCGGGAATGTACAATGAGCAGTTCTTC. It specifies CASSLAGMYNEQFF. Variable domain in full (rest from reference TRBV7-6 and TRBJ2-1): GAGVSQSPRYKVTKRGQDVALRCDPISGHVSLYWYRQALGQGPEFLTYFNYEAQQDKSGLPNDRFSAERPEGSISTLTIQRTEQRDSAMYRCASSLAGMYNEQFFGPGTRLTVL.

This rearrangement joins TRBV5-4 to TRBJ1-2; no definite D call. This CDR3 has 18 residues. V lost 3 bases to trimming and J lost 8 bases, with 29 bases between them. Germline V gene data show CDR1 as SGHNT and CDR2 as YYREEE (reference sequence). The CDR3 region has the DNA TGTGCCAGCAGCTCGTATGAAGAGGGCGCTTTGATCCTCCTCGGCTACACCTTC. Protein: CASSSYEEGALILLGYTF.

The chain uses TRBV12-5 and TRBJ2-1; 7 nucleotides match TRBD1. From germline, CDR1 is LGHNT and CDR2 FRNRAP. V gave up 9 bases and J gave up 0 bases; unmatched junction bases: 5. The CDR3 has 14 residues. In DNA, the CDR3 is TGTGCTAGCGGAACAGGGGTCTCCTACAATGAGCAGTTCTTC. Its translation is CASGTGVSYNEQFF.

V and J are TRBV7-9 and TRBJ1-3, with D perhaps TRBD1 (6 bases). V dropped 5 bases and J dropped 0 bases, with 8 bases sitting between them. Per the germline V gene, CDR1 is SEHNR and CDR2 is FQNEAQ (reference sequence). This CDR3 has 14 amino acids. Written as DNA, the CDR3 is TGTGCCAGCAGCCCCAGGGGCTCTGGAAACACCATATATTTT. Its translation: CASSPRGSGNTIYF.

The chain uses TRBV7-9 and TRBJ2-7; no clear D gene. The CDR3 extends over 14 amino acids. Per the germline V gene, CDR1 is SEHNR and CDR2 is FQNEAQ (reference sequence). V was cut by 0 bases and J by 2 bases, with 8 bases left in between. The DNA of the CDR3 is TGTGCCAGCAGCTTAGCGGTGCTCCCCTACGAGCAGTACTTC. Protein: CASSLAVLPYEQYF.

V usage is TRBV11-3 and J usage is TRBJ2-7; D is perhaps TRBD1 or TRBD2 (5 bases each). Germline V lookup: CDR1 SGHNT, CDR2 YENEEA. The CDR3 is 16 amino acids. Trimming cost V 4 bases and J 5 bases, with 21 bases left between them. This CDR3 reads CASSSPWVGAGNEQYF. Written as DNA, the CDR3 is TGTGCCAGCAGCTCTCCCTGGGTGGGAGCAGGGAACGAGCAGTACTTC.

V is TRBV28 and J is TRBJ1-5; no clear D. The CDR3 is 13 amino acids. From germline, CDR1 is MDHEN and CDR2 SYDVKM. The CDR3 DNA reads TGTGGATCAAAACCCGGGTATAATCAGCCCCAGCATTTT. It is translated as CGSKPGYNQPQHF.

In this sample, this clone turned up once. DNA of the CDR3: TGTGCCAGCACCGAATGGACAGGGGACAATGAGCAGTTCTTC. It encodes CASTEWTGDNEQFF. The chain recombines TRBV5-4 with TRBJ2-1; 9 bases line up with TRBD1. V shed 6 bases and J 5 bases; nucleotides not matched to a gene: 6. CDR3 length: 14 amino acids. In germline, CDR1 is SGHNT, CDR2 YYREEE (reference sequence).

The rearrangement links TRBV4-1 to TRBJ2-5, with 8 bases identical to TRBD1. This CDR3 is 15 amino acids long. V dropped 4 bases and J dropped 5; count of bases not matched to a gene: 9. In germline, CDR1 is MGHRA, CDR2 YSYEKL. In DNA, the CDR3 is TGCGCCAGCAGCCGGACATCGACAGGGGAGGAGACCCAGTACTTC. This translates into CASSRTSTGEETQYF.

This clone was detected once. The chain links TRBV11-3 to TRBJ2-7; perhaps TRBD1 as D (6 bases). The length of the CDR3 is 13 residues. V lost 8 bases, J lost 4 bases, and 15 bases lay in between. In germline, CDR1 is SGHNT, CDR2 YENEEA. In nucleotides, the CDR3 is TGTGCCAGCCGGGACACTGGTCGGTACGAGCAGTACTTC. It specifies CASRDTGRYEQYF. Complete variable domain (other parts from reference TRBV11-3 and TRBJ2-7): EAGVVQSPRYKIIEKKQPVAFWCNPISGHNTLYWYLQNLGQGPELLIRYENEEAVDDSQLPKDRFSAERLKGVDSTLKIQPAELGDSAVYLCASRDTGRYEQYFGPGTRLTVT.

The chain employs TRBV9 and TRBJ2-1; TRBD2 agrees at 9 bases. The germline gives CDR1 SGDLS, CDR2 YYNGEE. This CDR3 has 15 residues. The V gene end was trimmed by 0 bases and the J gene end by 9 bases; junction bases not matched to a gene: 7. The CDR3 is CASSVEWAGGPEQFF. The DNA for the CDR3 is TGTGCCAGCAGCGTAGAGTGGGCGGGAGGGCCTGAGCAGTTCTTC. Filled out from reference TRBV9 and TRBJ2-1, the complete variable domain reads DSGVTQTPKHLITATGQRVTLRCSPRSGDLSVYWYQQSLDQGLQFLIQYYNGEERAKGNILERFSAQQFPDLHSELNLSSLELGDSALYFCASSVEWAGGPEQFFGPGTRLTVL.

J is TRBJ2-3 and V is TRBV9, with D unclear. From germline, CDR1 is SGDLS and CDR2 YYNGEE. The CDR3 extends over 16 amino acids. Trimming stripped 0 bases from V and 1 base from J, with 12 bases between. CDR3 region: CASSVGGSLGTDTQYF. The CDR3 DNA is TGTGCCAGCAGCGTAGGTGGCAGTCTGGGCACAGATACGCAGTATTTT.

The chain uses TRBV28 and TRBJ2-5, with a tentative D call TRBD1 (5 bases). Germline CDR1 MDHEN, CDR2 SYDVKM. The CDR3 is 15 amino acids. Trimming shortened V by 3 bases and J by 2 bases, and 13 bases separated the two germline ends. CDR3 sequence (DNA): TGTGCCAGCAGTTTTTCAGGGCGGCGGCAAGAGACCCAGTACTTC. Its translation is CASSFSGRRQETQYF.

V gene TRBV2 combines with J gene TRBJ2-5, with D tentatively TRBD2 (5 bases). The J call may be wrong; the DNA end is better matched by TRBJ2-7. Germline assignment: CDR1 SNHLY and CDR2 FYNNEI. The CDR3 contains 14 residues. The CDR3 bases are TGTGCCAGCAAGGAGCCGGGGAGAAGAGCCGAGCAGTACTTC. It specifies CASKEPGRRAEQYF.

The chain uses TRBV28 and TRBJ2-7; 9 bases fit TRBD1. The CDR3 spans 14 residues. Germline values: CDR1 MDHEN, CDR2 SYDVKM. V lost 5 bases, J lost 3 bases, and 5 bases stayed unmatched. The DNA for the CDR3 is TGTGCCAGCAGTGCCACAGGGGGCCGCTACGAGCAGTACTTC. The encoded protein is CASSATGGRYEQYF.

This clone was seen only once. V usage is TRBV18 and J usage is TRBJ1-4; D ambiguous. V was clipped by 3 bases and J by 8 bases, with 13 bases between them. Germline lookup yields CDR1 KGHSH and CDR2 LQKENI. The length of the CDR3 is 14 residues. The CDR3 nucleotides are TGTGCCAGCTCACCGCTGGTAGGCTGGGAAAAACTGTTTTTT. It encodes CASSPLVGWEKLFF.

This clone came up a few times. The CDR3 spells CASSSLGGVDTQYF. The CDR3 DNA reads as TGTGCCAGCAGCTCCCTCGGCGGGGTAGATACGCAGTATTTT. The chain combines TRBV7-3 with TRBJ2-3; weak D call: TRBD2 (6 bases). The CDR3 loop spans 14 amino acids. V gave up 4 bases and J gave up 5 bases, with 13 bases separating them. Germline-derived CDR1 and CDR2 are SGHTA and FQGTGA.

CDR3 residues: CASSPALAKNIQYF. The CDR3 region has the DNA TGTGCCAGCAGCCCCGCCCTAGCCAAAAACATTCAGTACTTC. V and J are TRBV11-2 and TRBJ2-4; no reliable D call. The germline CDR1 and CDR2 sequences are SGHAT and FQNNGV. The CDR3 is 14 amino acids. V gave up 5 bases and J gave up 0 bases, with 8 bases separating them.

The V call is TRBV11-2, the J call TRBJ2-1; D uncertain. The CDR3 has 13 residues. Germline V gene data show CDR1 as SGHAT and CDR2 as FQNNGV. Trimming removed 1 base at V and 3 bases at J, with 4 bases between. The CDR3 DNA follows: TGTGCCAGCAGCTTAGGCGGCTACAATGAGCAGTTCTTC. This translates into CASSLGGYNEQFF.

The gene calls are TRBV4-3 and TRBJ2-2; 7 bases are shared with TRBD2. CDR1 LGHNA and CDR2 YSLEER come from the germline V gene. V shed 0 bases, J shed 5 bases, and the junction held 15 bases outside the gene matches. CDR3 length equals 19 residues. The CDR3 nucleotides read TGCGCCAGCAGCCAAGATGACCCCCCCTTGGGGGAGGGAACCGGGGAGCTGTTTTTT. It codes for CASSQDDPPLGEGTGELFF.

The chain carries TRBV27 and TRBJ2-7; D perhaps matches TRBD2 (9 bases). Germline V CDR1 and CDR2: MNHEY, SMNVEV (reference sequence). This CDR3 has 19 residues. Trimming removed 0 bases from V and 4 bases from J, with 25 bases in between. The CDR3 loop reads CASSLSAGGVLAGDYEQYF. The CDR3 DNA follows: TGTGCCAGCAGTTTATCGGCAGGGGGCGTTTTAGCGGGAGATTACGAGCAGTACTTC.

This sequence joins TRBV19 and TRBJ2-1; D not certain. V shed 5 bases and J shed 10 bases, with 9 bases lying between them. The CDR3 is 11 residues long. The germline CDR1 and CDR2 sequences are LNHDA and SQIVND (reference sequence). The DNA of the CDR3 is TGTGCCAGTAGTTCTTCCGGAGAGCAGTTCTTC. It encodes CASSSSGEQFF.

DNA for the CDR3: TGTGCCAGCAGCTTGACAGAGATCCCGAACACTGAAGCTTTCTTT. Translated: CASSLTEIPNTEAFF. The V and J genes are TRBV7-6 and TRBJ1-1; possibly TRBD1 for D (5 bases). The ends were cut back, 3 bases at V and 1 base at J, with 12 bases in the middle. The CDR3 length is 15 residues. Germline CDR1 SGHVS, CDR2 FNYEAQ.

The chain has TRBV27 and TRBJ2-5; D perhaps matches TRBD1 (6 bases). Trimming shortened V by 0 bases and J by 2 bases, and 10 bases separated the two germline ends. CDR3 length: 15 amino acids. Germline V lookup: CDR1 MNHEY, CDR2 SMNVEV (reference sequence). DNA for the CDR3: TGTGCCAGCAGTTTATCTTGGGGGACACAAGAGACCCAGTACTTC. It yields the protein CASSLSWGTQETQYF.

The CDR3: CASSVGLEEETQYF. The DNA for the CDR3 is TGTGCCAGCAGCGTAGGGCTGGAAGAAGAGACCCAGTACTTC. V is TRBV9 and J is TRBJ2-5; D is unresolved. In germline, CDR1 is SGDLS, CDR2 YYNGEE. Trimming removed 0 bases at V and 3 bases at J, with 9 bases between. This CDR3 is built from 14 residues.

This clone was seen only once. The rearrangement uses TRBV6-1 and TRBJ2-7, with D possibly being TRBD2 (5 bases). The CDR3 extends over 14 amino acids. V lost 7 bases, J lost 4 bases, and 17 bases lay in between. Germline V gene data show CDR1 as MNHNS and CDR2 as SASEGT. The CDR3 region has the DNA TGTGCCAGCACAGGATCGGGGATCGGATACGAGCAGTACTTC. Its protein product is CASTGSGIGYEQYF.

Only one count was recorded for this clone. V and J are TRBV29-1 and TRBJ2-1; TRBD2 matches at 14 bases. CDR3 size: 12 residues. Germline V lookup: CDR1 SQVTM, CDR2 ANQGSEA. The ends lost 7 bases at V and 9 bases at J; junction bases unmatched: 2. In DNA form, the CDR3 reads TGCAGCGGACTAGCGGGAGGGCTTGAGCAGTTCTTC. Amino acid sequence: CSGLAGGLEQFF.

V is TRBV4-3 and J is TRBJ2-2, with 7 bases matching TRBD2. There are 17 residues in the CDR3. Germline V lookup: CDR1 LGHNA, CDR2 YSLEER. The ends lost 1 base at V and 6 bases at J; junction bases unmatched: 11. CDR3 sequence reads: CASSQVWVGGPSGELFF. Here the CDR3 DNA reads TGCGCCAGCAGCCAAGTATGGGTGGGAGGGCCGTCCGGGGAGCTGTTTTTT.